Listed here are 21 T cell receptor beta chains from one sample, sequenced in a study of tissue T cells after allogeneic stem cell transplantation. Here immunoSEQ multiplex PCR was the method, and the copy in TCRdb shows in-frame clones only, minus some. The sample records more than 4,500 clones, around 63% being singletons. The sequenced sample was duodenal tissue, obtained at autopsy. The receptors come from a female patient aged 18 to 49 with steroid-refractory graft-versus-host disease after an allogeneic stem cell transplant. Some of the T cells might come from the graft donor.

CDR3 amino acids: CASSVSGTSGRHEQFF. DNA for the CDR3: TGTGCCAGCAGCGTTTCCGGGACTAGCGGGAGACATGAGCAGTTCTTC. This chain links TRBV11-3 with TRBJ2-1; TRBD2 aligns across 14 bases. V gave up 5 bases and J gave up 8 bases; unmatched junction bases: 8. This CDR3 has 16 residues. Germline CDR1 is SGHNT and CDR2 is YENEEA.

This clone has only one observation. This sequence joins TRBV9 and TRBJ1-4, with 9 bases aligning to TRBD1. The CDR3 loop spans 15 amino acids. The J segment lost 7 bases and the V segment lost 7 bases, leaving 11 bases of the junction unmatched. CDR1 SGDLS and CDR2 YYNGEE come from the germline V gene. This CDR3 is CASGTGLGRLEKLFF. The DNA for the CDR3 is TGTGCCAGCGGGACAGGGCTCGGCCGTCTTGAAAAACTGTTTTTT.

The chain uses TRBV30 and TRBJ1-6; D is perhaps TRBD1 (5 bases). The V and J ends lost 2 bases and 13 bases respectively, with 15 bases between them. CDR1 is GTSNPN, CDR2 SVGIG, per germline (reference sequence). The CDR3 contains 13 residues. The chain's CDR3 is CAWSPGDGPPLHF. The CDR3 DNA follows: TGTGCCTGGAGTCCGGGGGACGGCCCTCCCCTCCACTTT.

The chain employs TRBV28 and TRBJ1-3, with D uncertain. The CDR3 totals 16 residues. Germline CDR1 reads MDHEN; CDR2 reads SYDVKM. Trimming pared 3 bases from V and 0 bases from J, leaving 12 bases between. CDR3 bases: TGTGCCAGCAGTTTGGGGTCTTTCAGCTCTGGAAACACCATATATTTT. This encodes CASSLGSFSSGNTIYF.

The V gene is TRBV5-1, the J gene TRBJ2-7, with D perhaps TRBD1 or TRBD2 (5 bases each). CDR1 is SGHRS and CDR2 is YFSETQ in the germline V gene. The ends were cut back, 9 bases at V and 4 bases at J, with 17 bases in the middle. CDR3 length: 13 amino acids. DNA for the CDR3: TGCGCCAACCCGGGACCCAGCTGTTACGAGCAGTACTTC. Translating it yields CANPGPSCYEQYF.

The chain links TRBV24-1 to TRBJ2-2; D might be TRBD1 (5 bases). The CDR3 spans 19 residues. In germline, CDR1 is KGHDR, CDR2 SFDVKD. The V end lost 4 bases, the J end lost 4 bases, and 24 bases lay between the germline ends. The chain's CDR3 is CATSDWAGYYFELTGELFF. CDR3 sequence (DNA): TGTGCCACCAGTGACTGGGCAGGGTATTATTTCGAGCTCACCGGGGAGCTGTTTTTT.

The rearrangement joins TRBV28 to TRBJ1-1; D is undetermined. The CDR3 sequence is 12 residues long. Deletions cut 1 base from V and 7 bases from J, with 7 bases between. CDR1 and CDR2 (germline): MDHEN, SYDVKM. The CDR3 spells CASSLYPDEAFF. The CDR3 bases are TGTGCCAGCAGTTTATACCCCGATGAAGCTTTCTTT.

This rearrangement joins TRBV5-6 to TRBJ2-7; 9 bases are shared with TRBD1. V lost 7 bases to trimming and J lost 1 base; unmatched junction nucleotides: 3. CDR3 length: 13 residues. Germline V lookup: CDR1 SGHDT, CDR2 YYEEEE. CDR3 bases: TGTGCCAGCGCCGGGACAGGGTCCTACGAGCAGTACTTC. It translates to CASAGTGSYEQYF.

V usage is TRBV5-1 and J usage is TRBJ2-5; 8 nucleotides line up with TRBD1. The CDR3 sequence is 15 residues long. Trimming at V came to 4 bases and at J to 1 base, leaving 6 bases not matched to a gene. Germline CDR1 reads SGHRS; CDR2 reads YFSETQ. In DNA, the CDR3 is TGCGCCAGCAGCCGTGGGACAGGACTCCAAGAGACCCAGTACTTC. Translation gives CASSRGTGLQETQYF.

This rearrangement joins TRBV6-6 to TRBJ2-1, with D hard to call. The CDR3 is 13 residues long. Germline CDR1 MNHNY, CDR2 SVGAGI (reference sequence). Trimming took 6 bases from V and 1 from J, leaving 7 bases between them. CDR3 in amino acids: CASRMGSYNEQFF. CDR3 coding DNA: TGTGCCAGCAGAATGGGGTCCTACAATGAGCAGTTCTTC.

V gene TRBV7-9 combines with J gene TRBJ2-7; 7 bases line up with TRBD2. Germline values: CDR1 SEHNR, CDR2 FQNEAQ (reference sequence). V shed 2 bases and J 2 bases; nucleotides not matched to a gene: 3. This CDR3 spans 14 amino acids. The CDR3 DNA follows: TGTGCCAGCAGCTTACCGGGAGGACCCTACGAGCAGTACTTC. Protein: CASSLPGGPYEQYF. The full variable domain, completed using reference TRBV7-9 and TRBJ2-7, is DTGVSQNPRHKITKRGQNVTFRCDPISEHNRLYWYRQTLGQGPEFLTYFQNEAQLEKSRLLSDRFSAERPKGSFSTLEIQRTEQGDSAMYLCASSLPGGPYEQYFGPGTRLTVT.

The genes are TRBV7-9 and TRBJ1-1, with D possibly TRBD1 on 6 matching bases. Germline-derived CDR1 and CDR2 are SEHNR and FQNEAQ (reference sequence). Trimming left V 5 bases short and J 5 bases short, with 27 bases between. The CDR3 consists of 18 residues. CDR3 region: CASSAERGGGGGRTEAFF. The CDR3 coding sequence is TGTGCCAGCAGCGCAGAGCGGGGGGGCGGAGGAGGGAGGACTGAAGCTTTCTTT.

The genes are TRBV2 and TRBJ2-2, with 7 bases that match TRBD2. V was pared by 4 bases and J by 1 base, with 3 bases of the junction left unmatched. This CDR3 is built from 15 residues. Germline V gene lookup returns CDR1 SNHLY and CDR2 FYNNEI. CDR3 sequence: CASSVGRGNTGELFF. The CDR3 coding sequence is TGTGCCAGCAGTGTAGGGAGGGGGAACACCGGGGAGCTGTTTTTT.

By proportion, this clone is large. The chain employs TRBV12-3 or TRBV12-4 and TRBJ2-7; D is undetermined. The CDR3 has 11 residues. The V end was cut by 5 bases, the J end by 1 base, with 3 bases between. DNA of the CDR3: TGTGCCAGCAGTCAATCCTACGAGCAGTACTTC. Encoded protein: CASSQSYEQYF.

The chain links TRBV19 to TRBJ2-2; D perhaps matches TRBD2 (5 bases). Trimming shortened V by 5 bases and J by 0 bases, and 13 bases separated the two germline ends. CDR1 and CDR2 (germline): LNHDA, SQIVND (reference sequence). This CDR3 is built from 16 residues. Written as DNA, the CDR3 is TGTGCCAGTAGTCCCCGGAGGAGCCCGAACACCGGGGAGCTGTTTTTT. It codes for CASSPRRSPNTGELFF.

This clone occurred a few times. The chain carries TRBV6-5 and TRBJ2-2; D ambiguous. V was trimmed by 6 bases and J by 3 bases, leaving 14 bases between them. The CDR3 runs to 15 residues. Germline V gene sequence: CDR1 MNHEY, CDR2 SVGAGI. The CDR3 coding sequence is TGTGCCAGCAGGACGGACGGATCCTACACCGGGGAGCTGTTTTTT. It specifies CASRTDGSYTGELFF.

V is TRBV10-1 and J is TRBJ1-2, with D hard to call. The CDR3 is 17 residues long. V was cut by 0 bases and J by 2 bases, with 16 bases left in between. Germline CDR1 is WNHNN and CDR2 is SYGVQD (reference sequence). The CDR3 loop reads CASSESQVPAANYGYTF. The CDR3, as DNA: TGCGCCAGCAGTGAGTCGCAAGTTCCAGCAGCCAACTATGGCTACACCTTC.

The chain couples TRBV9 to TRBJ2-5; 10 bases map to TRBD1. CDR3 length equals 20 residues. CDR1 and CDR2 from the germline V gene are SGDLS and YYNGEE. Trimming removed 1 base from V and 0 bases from J; junction bases left unmatched: 15. The CDR3 nucleotides are TGTGCCAGCAGCGTACCGACCCGGGACAGGGGTGACTTCTACCAAGAGACCCAGTACTTC. Protein: CASSVPTRDRGDFYQETQYF.

J is TRBJ2-1 and V is TRBV6-4, with D uncertain. Germline CDR1 reads MRHNA; CDR2 reads SNTAGT. The CDR3 consists of 11 residues. The ends were cut back, 10 bases at V and 6 bases at J, with 10 bases in the middle. CDR3 DNA sequence: TGTGCCACCGTTAGGGTCAATGAGCAGTTCTTC. This codes for CATVRVNEQFF.

This clone was observed a handful of times. The gene calls are TRBV30 and TRBJ2-7; 13 bases are shared with TRBD2. The trim removed 3 bases at V and 5 bases at J, leaving 7 bases unmatched. The CDR3 length is 15 residues. In germline, CDR1 is GTSNPN, CDR2 SVGIG (reference sequence). CDR3: CAWRRTSGRRDEQYF. For the CDR3, the DNA is TGTGCCTGGAGGAGGACTAGCGGGAGAAGGGACGAGCAGTACTTC. Variable domain in full (rest from reference TRBV30 and TRBJ2-7): SQTIHQWPATLVQPVGSPLSLECTVEGTSNPNLYWYRQAAGRGLQLLFYSVGIGQISSEVPQNLSASRPQDRQFILSSKKLLLSDSGFYLCAWRRTSGRRDEQYFGPGTRLTVT.

In regard to this clone: Germline is not matched at one junction end, which may reflect a read error. The V gene is TRBV4-1, the J gene TRBJ1-3, with 7 bases identical to TRBD1. CDR3 length: 12 amino acids. Germline CDR1 is MGHRA and CDR2 is YSYEKL. For the CDR3, the DNA is TGCGCCAGCAGCCAACCCGGGGGACAGCGGTTTTTT. Translating gives CASSQPGGQRFF.